This passage covers 27 T cell receptor beta chains from one sample sequenced in a study of cytomegalovirus exposure and HLA in healthy donors. Sequencing used immunoSEQ multiplex PCR; TCRdb keeps in-frame clones, though not all of them. The sample lists some 61,000 clones; about 97% were seen once. Specimen: PBMCs. These receptors originate from a woman between 18 and 29 years old in good health and CMV-seropositive.

The rearrangement uses TRBV6-5 and TRBJ2-7; D unclear. Trimming cost V 3 bases and J 4 bases, with 13 bases left between them. This CDR3 comprises 14 residues. Looked up from germline, CDR1 is MNHEY and CDR2 is SVGAGI. As DNA, the CDR3 is TGTGCCAGCAGTTATCTCCCCCCCCCTTACGAGCAGTACTTC. Encoded protein: CASSYLPPPYEQYF.

The genes are TRBV19 and TRBJ2-1; 9 nucleotides align to TRBD1. With 3 bases clipped from V and 3 bases from J, the junction kept 9 bases outside the gene matches. There are 17 residues in the CDR3. Germline lookup yields CDR1 LNHDA and CDR2 SQIVND (reference sequence). The chain's CDR3 is CASSIGGTGPDYNEQFF. In DNA form, the CDR3 reads TGTGCCAGTAGTATCGGCGGGACAGGGCCTGACTACAATGAGCAGTTCTTC.

The rearrangement links TRBV11-2 to TRBJ1-1; D may be TRBD1 (6 bases). Trimming removed 4 bases at V and 5 bases at J, with 14 bases between. Germline CDR1 reads SGHAT; CDR2 reads FQNNGV. The CDR3 length is 14 residues. The CDR3 region is CASSSIQGRTEAFF. DNA for the CDR3: TGTGCCAGCAGCTCGATACAGGGACGGACTGAAGCTTTCTTT.

The CDR3 loop reads CSATQWSEQFF. CDR3 in DNA: TGCAGTGCTACACAGTGGTCTGAGCAGTTCTTC. V and J are TRBV20-1 and TRBJ2-1; no definite D call. The germline V and J ends were trimmed by 4 bases and 9 bases, with 10 bases remaining between them. CDR3 length equals 11 residues. The germline V gene encodes CDR1 DFQATT and CDR2 SNEGSKA (reference sequence).

This clone has a single count. The V call is TRBV5-1, the J call TRBJ2-2; 7 bases match TRBD1. V was pared by 7 bases and J by 1 base, with 7 bases of the junction left unmatched. Germline assignment: CDR1 SGHRS and CDR2 YFSETQ. The CDR3 loop spans 15 amino acids. Written as DNA, the CDR3 is TGCGCCAGCTTCCCGGGACAGATGAACACCGGGGAGCTGTTTTTT. This gives the protein CASFPGQMNTGELFF.

The gene calls are TRBV7-9 and TRBJ2-3, with no clear D. Trimming took 4 bases from V and 3 from J, leaving 11 bases between them. Germline V gives CDR1 SEHNR, CDR2 FQNEAQ (reference sequence). The CDR3 consists of 14 residues. The CDR3 spells CASSSVGETDTQYF. As DNA, the CDR3 is TGTGCCAGCAGCTCGGTGGGCGAGACAGATACGCAGTATTTT.

The chain joins TRBV6-5 to TRBJ1-1; D is possibly TRBD1 (5 bases). Germline loops: CDR1 MNHEY, CDR2 SVGAGI. The CDR3 is 13 residues long. V lost 5 bases and J 3 bases, leaving 10 bases between the germline ends. The CDR3 DNA reads TGTGCCAGCAGTCCCGGGGGTGACACTGAAGCTTTCTTT. Protein product: CASSPGGDTEAFF.

The chain joins TRBV7-9 to TRBJ2-7, with D uncertain. Germline V gives CDR1 SEHNR, CDR2 FQNEAQ (reference sequence). CDR3 length: 11 residues. V was cut by 4 bases and J by 2 bases, with 3 bases left in between. The CDR3 nucleotides read TGTGCCAGCAGCTCTGCCTACGAGCAGTACTTC. It specifies CASSSAYEQYF.

This rearrangement joins TRBV11-2 to TRBJ2-7; D is perhaps TRBD1 (6 bases). Looked up from germline, CDR1 is SGHAT and CDR2 is FQNNGV. The length of the CDR3 is 15 residues. Between the trimmed V and J ends, which lost 0 bases and 7 bases, there was a span of 16 bases. The CDR3 DNA sequence: TGTGCCAGCAGCTTAGATTGGGGGCCGGTGGGAGAGCAGTACTTC. Residues: CASSLDWGPVGEQYF.

The chain carries TRBV28 and TRBJ1-2; TRBD1 matches 8 bases. Trimming took 6 bases from V and 5 from J; bases not matched to a gene: 8. Germline values: CDR1 MDHEN, CDR2 SYDVKM. CDR3 length equals 14 residues. For the CDR3, the DNA is TGTGCCAGCAGCCAGGGACAGGCTGTGTATGGCTACACCTTC. Amino acid sequence: CASSQGQAVYGYTF.

The chain joins TRBV10-1 to TRBJ1-5; TRBD1 agrees at 10 bases. Germline CDR1 reads WNHNN; CDR2 reads SYGVQD (reference sequence). The CDR3 is 18 residues long. V shed 0 bases, J shed 2 bases, and the junction held 7 bases outside the gene matches. The CDR3 DNA is TGCGCCAGCAGTGAGTCTGGACAGGGGGTGTTGGGCAATCAGCCCCAGCATTTT. Its translation: CASSESGQGVLGNQPQHF.

J is TRBJ1-3 and V is TRBV9; 10 bases line up with TRBD1. The germline CDR1 and CDR2 sequences are SGDLS and YYNGEE. This CDR3 region has 15 residues. V trimming: 4 bases; J trimming: 4 bases; junction bases outside the gene matches: 5. The CDR3 bases are TGTGCCAGCAGCCGGGACAGGGGATCAGGAAACACCATATATTTT. Amino acid sequence: CASSRDRGSGNTIYF.

This clone was detected only once. This chain connects TRBV6-5 to TRBJ2-7, with TRBD2 matching over 8 bases. This CDR3 has 16 amino acids. From germline, CDR1 is MNHEY and CDR2 SVGAGI. V shed 0 bases and J 5 bases; nucleotides not matched to a gene: 9. In nucleotides, the CDR3 is TGTGCCAGCAGTTACTCATACGGGAGGGCCTTGCACGAGCAGTACTTC. Translation: CASSYSYGRALHEQYF.

The chain recombines TRBV19 with TRBJ1-1; D not certain. Germline values: CDR1 LNHDA, CDR2 SQIVND (reference sequence). There are 14 residues in the CDR3. V was clipped by 4 bases and J by 0 bases, with 9 bases between them. CDR3 bases: TGTGCCAGTAGTACGCAGACTATGAACACTGAAGCTTTCTTT. Residues: CASSTQTMNTEAFF.

The V call is TRBV7-8, the J call TRBJ2-1, with 11 bases aligning to TRBD2. This CDR3 is 16 amino acids long. Germline V gene data show CDR1 as SGHVS and CDR2 as FQNEAQ. After removal of 5 bases from V and 6 bases from J, the junction contained 9 bases not matched to a gene. DNA for the CDR3: TGTGCCAGCAGCCTTTCCCTAGCGGGAGGTTTCAATGAGCAGTTCTTC. The encoded protein is CASSLSLAGGFNEQFF.

The chain links TRBV19 to TRBJ2-3, with TRBD1 matching over 12 bases. Germline V lookup: CDR1 LNHDA, CDR2 SQIVND (reference sequence). The V gene end was trimmed by 4 bases and the J gene end by 3 bases; junction bases not matched to a gene: 2. The CDR3 has 15 residues. The CDR3 sequence is CASSKGQGATDTQYF. In nucleotides, the CDR3 is TGTGCCAGTAGTAAGGGACAGGGGGCAACAGATACGCAGTATTTT.

This clone is a singleton in its sample. The J gene is TRBJ2-5, the V gene TRBV7-9; 15 bases are a match to TRBD2. Germline V gives CDR1 SEHNR, CDR2 FQNEAQ (reference sequence). CDR3 length: 16 amino acids. After removal of 6 bases from V and 4 bases from J, the junction contained 6 bases not matched to a gene. CDR3 nucleotide sequence: TGTGCCAGCAGGACGGGACTAGCGGGAGGTCTAGAGACCCAGTACTTC. Translated: CASRTGLAGGLETQYF.

In this sample, this clone turned up once. The V gene is TRBV7-8, the J gene TRBJ1-4, with 9 bases matching TRBD1. CDR1 SGHVS and CDR2 FQNEAQ come from the germline V gene. V trimming: 1 base; J trimming: 8 bases; junction bases outside the gene matches: 2. The CDR3 sequence is 14 residues long. The CDR3 protein is CASSLVTGGEKLFF. DNA of the CDR3: TGTGCCAGCAGCTTAGTGACAGGGGGAGAAAAACTGTTTTTT.

This rearrangement joins TRBV15 to TRBJ1-1, with 9 bases lining up with TRBD1. The V and J ends lost 1 base and 5 bases, in that order; junction bases with no gene match: 5. This CDR3 comprises 15 residues. Germline-derived CDR1 and CDR2 are LNHNV and YYDKDF (reference sequence). In DNA form, the CDR3 reads TGTGCCACCAGCAGAGGCGGACAGGGGCGAACTGAAGCTTTCTTT. Its translation: CATSRGGQGRTEAFF.

This rearrangement joins TRBV9 to TRBJ2-5; 8 bases are shared with TRBD2. This CDR3 comprises 11 residues. CDR1 and CDR2 (germline): SGDLS, YYNGEE. Trimming removed 4 bases from V and 9 bases from J; junction bases left unmatched: 2. CDR3 in DNA: TGTGCCAGCAGCCCGGGGGGGCCCCAGTACTTC. Protein: CASSPGGPQYF.

This chain links TRBV6-5 with TRBJ1-1; TRBD1 is a possible D gene (5 bases). The V end was cut by 5 bases, the J end by 1 base, with 8 bases between. Germline V gives CDR1 MNHEY, CDR2 SVGAGI. This CDR3 has 13 amino acids. This CDR3 reads CASSPGKNTEAFF. For the CDR3, the DNA is TGTGCCAGCAGTCCAGGGAAGAACACTGAAGCTTTCTTT.

The chain couples TRBV28 to TRBJ2-6, with no clear D. Trimming took off 4 bases at V and 2 bases at J, with 6 bases between the two ends. The length of the CDR3 is 14 residues. The germline V gene has CDR1 MDHEN and CDR2 SYDVKM. This chain's CDR3 is CASSYKPGANVLTF. CDR3 coding DNA: TGTGCCAGCAGTTACAAACCTGGGGCCAACGTCCTGACTTTC.

V usage is TRBV6-9 and J usage is TRBJ2-7; tentatively, D is TRBD2 (6 bases). V was trimmed by 6 bases and J by 0 bases, leaving 12 bases between them. CDR1 and CDR2 from the germline V gene are MNHGY and SVAAGI. The length of the CDR3 is 14 residues. The CDR3 coding sequence is TGTGCCAGCAGCCGGAGGGGAGCCTCCTACGAGCAGTACTTC. It specifies CASSRRGASYEQYF.

The CDR3 DNA follows: TGTGCCAGCAGCGGCCGGGACAGGTTAGCGCCAACCCTCACAGATACGCAGTATTTT. Its translation is CASSGRDRLAPTLTDTQYF. The V and J genes are TRBV9 and TRBJ2-3, with 8 bases matching TRBD1. The CDR3 sequence is 19 residues long. CDR1 and CDR2 (germline): SGDLS, YYNGEE. Unmatched junction bases numbered 17, after V lost 3 bases and J lost 2 bases. Full variable domain (outside the CDR3, taken from reference TRBV9 and TRBJ2-3): DSGVTQTPKHLITATGQRVTLRCSPRSGDLSVYWYQQSLDQGLQFLIQYYNGEERAKGNILERFSAQQFPDLHSELNLSSLELGDSALYFCASSGRDRLAPTLTDTQYFGPGTRLTVL.

The chain recombines TRBV2 with TRBJ2-5; D might be TRBD2 (5 bases). V lost 1 base and J 4 bases, leaving 13 bases between the germline ends. The CDR3 covers 15 residues. Germline CDR1 SNHLY, CDR2 FYNNEI. DNA of the CDR3: TGTGCCAGCAGTGAAGTCTTCGGGGTAGGAGAGACCCAGTACTTC. Protein product: CASSEVFGVGETQYF.

Note on this clone: Distinct nucleotide sequences in the sample also encode this CDR3. The chain joins TRBV27 to TRBJ1-1; tentatively, D is TRBD1 (5 bases). CDR3 length equals 13 residues. V was cut by 3 bases and J by 1 base, with 6 bases left in between. Germline CDR1 MNHEY, CDR2 SMNVEV (reference sequence). The CDR3 sequence is CASSLGPNTEAFF. CDR3 nucleotides: TGTGCCAGCAGTTTGGGGCCGAACACTGAAGCTTTCTTT.

The V gene is TRBV6-6, the J gene TRBJ2-7; D might be TRBD2 (6 bases). The V end was cut by 4 bases, the J end by 4 bases, with 14 bases between. CDR1 and CDR2 (germline): MNHNY, SVGAGI (reference sequence). This CDR3 has 14 residues. The CDR3 DNA sequence: TGTGCCAGCAGTTGGGGACTTTCACCTTACGAGCAGTACTTC. Its translation is CASSWGLSPYEQYF.